The clone carrying this T cell receptor (beta chain) was found a few times. The antigen is unknown. This specimen belongs to a study of beta chain features in type 1 diabetes. The whole isolated RNA underwent reverse transcription, so sequencing captured expressed TCRB transcripts. Here immunoSEQ multiplex PCR was the method, and the copy in TCRdb shows in-frame clones only, minus some. The profile shows 450,000 or so clones, approximately 10% of them singletons. Germline CDR1 reads GTSNPN; CDR2 reads SVGIG (reference sequence). Trimming took 5 bases from V and 3 from J; bases not matched to a gene: 4. The length of the CDR3 is 13 residues. Regarding the study as a whole: A moderate, significant TCRB CDR3 shortening appeared in type 1 diabetes across four CD4+ subsets.

The source material was naive CD4+ T cells from blood. The J gene is TRBJ1-5, the V gene TRBV30; 7 nucleotides align to TRBD1. The receptor was derived from a young woman in good health. The CDR3 region is CAWADRVNQPQHF. In DNA form, the CDR3 reads TGTGCCTGGGCCGACAGGGTCAATCAGCCCCAGCATTTT.